Detailed here is one T cell receptor beta chain. Its antigen is undetermined. The V end lost 4 bases, the J end lost 5 bases, and 14 bases lay between the germline ends. The CDR3 contains 14 residues. Germline values: CDR1 LGHNA, CDR2 YSLEER. The sample originates from a study of cytomegalovirus exposure and HLA in healthy donors. General observations from the study: Reportedly, fewer N-insertions than the 666-donor mean appeared in an Asian-associated ancestry cluster in a later analysis.

Vbeta (60) and Jbeta (13) primers were used in the PCR. Libraries were prepared by immunoSEQ multiplex PCR; TCRdb keeps only in-frame clonotypes and omits some of them. The sample lists 150,000 to 200,000 clones; 83% were seen once. The TCR originated in a man aged 45-65 years in good health and CMV-seropositive. V and J are TRBV4-3 and TRBJ1-1; tentatively, D is TRBD1 (5 bases). The sample taken for sequencing was PBMCs. In DNA, the CDR3 is TGCGCCAGCAGCCGCAATGGGCCAGGGACTGAAGCTTTCTTT. This encodes CASSRNGPGTEAFF.